One and the same sample provided the 18 T cell receptor beta chains below, sequenced in a study of blood T cell repertoires in COVID-19. Assay used: immunoSEQ multiplex PCR; TCRdb lists only in-frame clones, some missing. The table lists approximately 240,000 clones, roughly 80% of them singletons. Source material: peripheral blood. The source is a woman aged 60-75 years with active or convalescent COVID-19.

The chain has TRBV7-2 and TRBJ2-1; 7 nucleotides line up with TRBD1. Per the germline V gene, CDR1 is SGHTA and CDR2 is FQGNSA. The length of the CDR3 is 17 residues. The V and J ends lost 4 bases and 5 bases, in that order; junction bases with no gene match: 14. The CDR3 bases are TGTGCCAGCAGCTCATTCATCTTCCGGGACAGCGACAATGAGCAGTTCTTC. Its protein product is CASSSFIFRDSDNEQFF.

The rearrangement joins TRBV10-3 to TRBJ2-3; perhaps TRBD2 as D (6 bases). Germline CDR1 is ENHRY and CDR2 is SYGVKD. The CDR3 covers 15 residues. V shed 4 bases and J shed 1 base, with 12 bases lying between them. DNA for the CDR3: TGTGCCATCAGTGCCAGGGAGGCGGGCACAGATACGCAGTATTTT. Its protein is CAISAREAGTDTQYF.

The chain joins TRBV10-1 to TRBJ2-3, with 10 bases that match TRBD2. There are 18 residues in the CDR3. J was trimmed by 5 bases and V by 7 bases; bases with no gene match: 18. Germline CDR1 is WNHNN and CDR2 is SYGVQD (reference sequence). The CDR3 coding sequence is TGCGCCAGCATCCCGAGACGAGGTCTAGCGGGAGTAGAAGATACGCAGTATTTT. Translation gives CASIPRRGLAGVEDTQYF.

This sequence joins TRBV7-3 and TRBJ2-1; 7 nucleotides match TRBD1. From germline, CDR1 is SGHTA and CDR2 FQGTGA. V dropped 6 bases and J dropped 4; count of bases not matched to a gene: 6. The CDR3 is 14 residues long. As DNA, the CDR3 is TGTGCCAGCAGGCCGGACAGGAATTACAATGAGCAGTTCTTC. This encodes CASRPDRNYNEQFF.

The CDR3 sequence: CASSLGRANTGELFF. The CDR3, as DNA: TGTGCCAGCAGCCTAGGGAGGGCGAACACCGGGGAGCTGTTTTTT. The chain couples TRBV11-1 to TRBJ2-2; 7 bases align to TRBD2. The CDR3 is made up of 15 amino acids. Germline V gene sequence: CDR1 SGHAT, CDR2 FQDESV (reference sequence). The V gene end was trimmed by 5 bases and the J gene end by 0 bases; junction bases not matched to a gene: 3.

The V and J genes are TRBV11-3 and TRBJ2-3; TRBD1 matches 12 bases. The length of the CDR3 is 16 residues. The junction had 8 bases not matched to a gene; V was cut back by 6 bases and J by 4 bases. The germline gives CDR1 SGHNT, CDR2 YENEEA. CDR3 loop: CASSYPGTGGADTQYF. In nucleotides, the CDR3 is TGTGCCAGCAGTTATCCGGGGACAGGGGGCGCAGATACGCAGTATTTT.

The gene calls are TRBV19 and TRBJ1-4, with TRBD1 matching over 9 bases. J lost 5 bases, V lost 2 bases, and 9 bases had no gene match. The CDR3 extends over 17 amino acids. Germline assignment: CDR1 LNHDA and CDR2 SQIVND (reference sequence). In nucleotides, the CDR3 is TGTGCCAGTAGTATATGGGGACAGGGCAATCTAAATGAAAAACTGTTTTTT. Translated: CASSIWGQGNLNEKLFF. Drawing the rest from reference TRBV19 and TRBJ1-4, the complete variable domain is DGGITQSPKYLFRKEGQNVTLSCEQNLNHDAMYWYRQDPGQGLRLIYYSQIVNDFQKGDIAEGYSVSREKKESFPLTVTSAQKNPTAFYLCASSIWGQGNLNEKLFFGSGTQLSVL.

The gene calls are TRBV7-8 and TRBJ2-5; 8 bases agree with TRBD1. CDR3 size: 16 residues. V shed 7 bases, J shed 0 bases, and the junction held 10 bases outside the gene matches. The germline V gene encodes CDR1 SGHVS and CDR2 FQNEAQ. The CDR3, as DNA: TGTGCCAGCAACCCGAGGACGACAGGGGACCAAGAGACCCAGTACTTC. Amino acid sequence: CASNPRTTGDQETQYF.

The chain recombines TRBV3-1 (or the pseudogene TRBV3-2) with TRBJ2-5, with TRBD2 identical over 11 bases. CDR1 is LGHDT, CDR2 YNNKEL, per germline (reference sequence). With 4 bases clipped from V and 3 bases from J, the junction kept 4 bases outside the gene matches. CDR3 length: 15 residues. CDR3 protein: CASSPGLAVKETQYF. The CDR3 coding sequence is TGTGCCAGCAGCCCGGGACTAGCGGTAAAAGAGACCCAGTACTTC.

Comments on this clone: Different DNA sequences within this sample yield the same CDR3. This sequence joins TRBV3-1 (or the pseudogene TRBV3-2) and TRBJ2-5, with D tentatively TRBD2 (6 bases). Germline V gene data show CDR1 as LGHDT and CDR2 as YNNKEL (reference sequence). This CDR3 contains 13 residues. Trimming shortened V by 3 bases and J by 5 bases, and 10 bases separated the two germline ends. CDR3 coding DNA: TGTGCCAGCAGCCAGGCGGGAAGGGAGACCCAGTACTTC. This translates into CASSQAGRETQYF.

The chain employs TRBV18 and TRBJ2-2, with TRBD1 matching over 9 bases. Looked up from germline, CDR1 is KGHSH and CDR2 is LQKENI. The CDR3 spans 16 residues. V lost 3 bases and J lost 2; bases outside the gene matches: 4. In DNA, the CDR3 is TGTGCCAGCTCACCTCCGGGACAGGGCAACACCGGGGAGCTGTTTTTT. Translating gives CASSPPGQGNTGELFF.

V gene TRBV11-3 combines with J gene TRBJ2-7; D is undetermined. From germline, CDR1 is SGHNT and CDR2 YENEEA. The CDR3 has 13 residues. The germline V and J ends were trimmed by 1 base and 3 bases, with 7 bases remaining between them. The CDR3 DNA follows: TGTGCCAGCAGCTTAGCTGGCATCTACGAGCAGTACTTC. Amino acid sequence: CASSLAGIYEQYF.

This sequence joins TRBV29-1 and TRBJ1-1; 7 positions match TRBD1. This CDR3 region has 14 residues. The germline gives CDR1 SQVTM, CDR2 ANQGSEA. V trimming: 5 bases; J trimming: 2 bases; junction bases outside the gene matches: 8. CDR3 loop: CSVSTGYGNTEAFF. CDR3 DNA: TGCAGCGTTTCGACAGGGTATGGAAACACTGAAGCTTTCTTT.

The rearrangement joins TRBV5-4 to TRBJ2-5; D remains ambiguous. Trimming shortened V by 4 bases and J by 4 bases, and 14 bases separated the two germline ends. Germline V lookup: CDR1 SGHNT, CDR2 YYREEE (reference sequence). The CDR3 contains 14 residues. The CDR3 coding sequence is TGTGCCAGCAGCCCTGAGAAAGCGTCAGAGACCCAGTACTTC. Encoded protein: CASSPEKASETQYF. Based on the CDR3 plus reference TRBV5-4 and TRBJ2-5, the full variable domain is ETGVTQSPTHLIKTRGQQVTLRCSSQSGHNTVSWYQQALGQGPQFIFQYYREEENGRGNFPPRFSGLQFPNYSSELNVNALELDDSALYLCASSPEKASETQYFGPGTRLLVL.

The V gene is TRBV6-5, the J gene TRBJ1-6; TRBD1 might be the D (5 bases). V lost 6 bases to trimming and J lost 6 bases, with 12 bases between them. The CDR3 loop spans 14 amino acids. Germline V gene sequence: CDR1 MNHEY, CDR2 SVGAGI. The chain's CDR3 is CASRLGRINSPLHF. The CDR3 DNA follows: TGTGCCAGCAGACTGGGGCGGATTAATTCACCCCTCCACTTT.

The V gene is TRBV7-8, the J gene TRBJ1-6, with D possibly TRBD1 on 5 matching bases. The length of the CDR3 is 15 residues. CDR1 SGHVS and CDR2 FQNEAQ come from the germline V gene. V was clipped by 4 bases and J by 9 bases, with 16 bases between them. The CDR3 DNA sequence: TGTGCCAGCAGCTGGGGACTCCGGGGAGCTTCACCCCTCCACTTT. It specifies CASSWGLRGASPLHF.

The chain couples TRBV30 to TRBJ1-1, with 8 bases fitting TRBD1. V lost 1 base and J lost 2; bases outside the gene matches: 6. The germline V gene has CDR1 GTSNPN and CDR2 SVGIG (reference sequence). This CDR3 has 15 residues. The CDR3 bases are TGTGCCTGGAGTGCAAAGACAGGGGACAACACTGAAGCTTTCTTT. Translating it yields CAWSAKTGDNTEAFF.

The chain combines TRBV5-1 with TRBJ2-3; D not resolved. V was shortened by 4 bases and J by 5 bases, with 8 bases between the two germline ends. Per the germline V gene, CDR1 is SGHRS and CDR2 is YFSETQ. This CDR3 spans 12 amino acids. In DNA form, the CDR3 reads TGCGCCAGCAGCAATCCACAAGATACGCAGTATTTT. Its translation: CASSNPQDTQYF. Together with reference TRBV5-1 and TRBJ2-3, the CDR3 gives the full variable domain: KAGVTQTPRYLIKTRGQQVTLSCSPISGHRSVSWYQQTPGQGLQFLFEYFSETQRNKGNFPGRFSGRQFSNSRSEMNVSTLELGDSALYLCASSNPQDTQYFGPGTRLTVL.